The next 26 T cell receptor beta chains were all read from a single sample in a study of cytomegalovirus exposure and HLA in healthy donors. Some clones are missing from TCRdb's copy, which holds only in-frame ones; the method was immunoSEQ multiplex PCR. Altogether around 250,000 clones are present, 90% being singletons, with the ten largest covering 0.35% to 0.45%. Sample: PBMCs. Source of these receptors: a woman under 30 in good health and CMV-seronegative.

This chain links TRBV7-3 with TRBJ2-7; D perhaps matches TRBD1 (6 bases). Germline-derived CDR1 and CDR2 are SGHTA and FQGTGA. V lost 5 bases, J lost 6 bases, and 17 bases lay in between. CDR3 length equals 14 residues. The CDR3 DNA reads as TGTGCCAGCAGCACCGGGACAACACCAGGCGAGCAGTACTTC. Translated: CASSTGTTPGEQYF.

The CDR3: CASSLGLAGSYNEQFF. Written as DNA, the CDR3 is TGCGCCAGCAGCTTGGGACTAGCGGGGTCCTACAATGAGCAGTTCTTC. This chain connects TRBV5-1 to TRBJ2-1; 11 nucleotides align to TRBD2. CDR1 is SGHRS and CDR2 is YFSETQ in the germline V gene. The CDR3 has 16 residues. The trim removed 0 bases at V and 1 base at J, leaving 0 bases unmatched.

The V and J genes are TRBV21-1 and TRBJ2-1; the D call of TRBD2 is as the table states it, not checked on the DNA. TRBV21-1 is an annotated pseudogene. The length of the CDR3 is 16 residues. The DNA of the CDR3 is TGTGCCAGCAGCAAAGAGGGTCCGGAGGTCTACAATGAGCAGTTCTTC. Its translation: CASSKEGPEVYNEQFF.

The V gene is TRBV5-6, the J gene TRBJ1-1; 7 bases fit TRBD1. This CDR3 spans 14 amino acids. After removal of 4 bases from V and 0 bases from J, the junction contained 3 bases not matched to a gene. The germline CDR1 and CDR2 sequences are SGHDT and YYEEEE. The CDR3 DNA reads TGTGCCAGCAGCCTCGGGACAGTGAACACTGAAGCTTTCTTT. Protein sequence: CASSLGTVNTEAFF. The variable domain in full, with the rest retrieved from reference TRBV5-6 and TRBJ1-1, is DAGVTQSPTHLIKTRGQQVTLRCSPKSGHDTVSWYQQALGQGPQFIFQYYEEEERQRGNFPDRFSGHQFPNYSSELNVNALLLGDSALYLCASSLGTVNTEAFFGQGTRLTVV.

The gene calls are TRBV28 and TRBJ1-5; a weak D match, TRBD1 (5 bases). Germline V gene sequence: CDR1 MDHEN, CDR2 SYDVKM. The CDR3 is 15 amino acids. The V gene lost 8 bases and the J gene lost 0 bases, with 14 bases spanning the gap. The CDR3 loop reads CASLPGDYSNQPQHF. In DNA form, the CDR3 reads TGTGCCAGCCTCCCGGGGGATTATAGCAATCAGCCCCAGCATTTT.

The genes are TRBV6-1 and TRBJ1-1; 8 positions agree with TRBD1. The CDR3 has 18 amino acids. V lost 2 bases to trimming and J lost 4 bases; unmatched junction nucleotides: 15. Germline V lookup: CDR1 MNHNS, CDR2 SASEGT. The CDR3 DNA follows: TGTGCCAGCAGTGAAAGAGTTAGGTCAGGGGGCATTAGCACTGAAGCTTTCTTT. Translated: CASSERVRSGGISTEAFF.

The chain links TRBV6-4 to TRBJ2-1, with D perhaps TRBD1 (6 bases). The V gene's germline CDR1 is MRHNA and CDR2 SNTAGT. The CDR3 loop spans 13 amino acids. V lost 4 bases and J 9 bases, leaving 13 bases between the germline ends. The CDR3 DNA follows: TGTGCCAGCAGTGCGACTACAGGGACTGAGCAGTTCTTC. As protein: CASSATTGTEQFF.

The CDR3 sequence: CATSLIRGSPSTDTQYF. The CDR3 region has the DNA TGTGCCACCTCACTAATCCGGGGAAGCCCTAGCACAGATACGCAGTATTTT. The chain employs TRBV19 and TRBJ2-3; D possibly corresponds to TRBD2 (5 bases). CDR3 length: 17 amino acids. V shed 10 bases and J shed 0 bases, with 23 bases lying between them. Germline V gene sequence: CDR1 LNHDA, CDR2 SQIVND (reference sequence). The full variable domain, its missing parts supplied by reference TRBV19 and TRBJ2-3, is DGGITQSPKYLFRKEGQNVTLSCEQNLNHDAMYWYRQDPGQGLRLIYYSQIVNDFQKGDIAEGYSVSREKKESFPLTVTSAQKNPTAFYLCATSLIRGSPSTDTQYFGPGTRLTVL.

This sequence joins TRBV7-9 and TRBJ1-1, with 8 bases matching TRBD1. This CDR3 spans 16 amino acids. In germline, CDR1 is SEHNR, CDR2 FQNEAQ (reference sequence). Trimming took 5 bases from V and 5 from J; bases not matched to a gene: 13. CDR3 residues: CASSLYPQGESTEAFF. CDR3 bases: TGTGCCAGCAGCCTCTACCCACAGGGGGAGTCAACTGAAGCTTTCTTT.

V usage is TRBV5-1 and J usage is TRBJ2-6; the D is unclear. The CDR3 sequence is 16 residues long. V was trimmed by 0 bases and J by 3 bases, leaving 10 bases between them. CDR1 is SGHRS, CDR2 YFSETQ, per germline. The CDR3 spells CASSLGAIIGANVLTF. The CDR3, as DNA: TGCGCCAGCAGCTTGGGGGCGATAATTGGGGCCAACGTCCTGACTTTC.

The chain couples TRBV7-9 to TRBJ1-1, with D possibly being TRBD1 (6 bases). The CDR3 runs to 18 residues. V lost 2 bases to trimming and J lost 3 bases, with 22 bases between them. From germline, CDR1 is SEHNR and CDR2 FQNEAQ (reference sequence). CDR3 residues: CASSLRAEMGAGDTEAFF. The DNA for the CDR3 is TGTGCCAGCAGCTTACGAGCAGAGATGGGGGCAGGTGACACTGAAGCTTTCTTT. Looking up the rest from reference TRBV7-9 and TRBJ1-1 gives the full variable domain: DTGVSQNPRHKITKRGQNVTFRCDPISEHNRLYWYRQTLGQGPEFLTYFQNEAQLEKSRLLSDRFSAERPKGSFSTLEIQRTEQGDSAMYLCASSLRAEMGAGDTEAFFGQGTRLTVV.

The chain carries TRBV11-3 and TRBJ1-1; no clear D. Between the trimmed V and J ends, which lost 5 bases and 4 bases, there was a span of 8 bases. The germline V gene has CDR1 SGHNT and CDR2 YENEEA. This CDR3 region has 12 residues. Here the CDR3 DNA reads TGTGCCAGCAGCCGGGGTGGCACTGAAGCTTTCTTT. The encoded protein is CASSRGGTEAFF.

This rearrangement joins TRBV28 to TRBJ1-5, with a tentative D call TRBD1 (6 bases). The CDR3 runs 17 residues. V lost 0 bases and J lost 2, with 14 bases in between. Germline V gives CDR1 MDHEN, CDR2 SYDVKM. In DNA form, the CDR3 reads TGTGCCAGCAGTTTATGGCTTGCAGGGGCTGGCAATCAGCCCCAGCATTTT. This encodes CASSLWLAGAGNQPQHF.

The rearrangement uses TRBV5-8 and TRBJ2-5; a weak D match, TRBD2 (5 bases). V lost 2 bases and J lost 1, with 9 bases in between. Germline V gene sequence: CDR1 SGHTS, CDR2 YDEGEE. The CDR3 has 14 residues. For the CDR3, the DNA is TGTGCCAGCAGCTTCTCAGCGGTCCAAGAGACCCAGTACTTC. It specifies CASSFSAVQETQYF.

This clone was seen a few times. The chain joins TRBV6-5 to TRBJ1-2, with D possibly TRBD1 on 5 matching bases. The CDR3 is 13 residues long. Germline CDR1 MNHEY, CDR2 SVGAGI. Between the trimmed V and J ends, which lost 2 bases and 6 bases, there was a span of 10 bases. The CDR3 is CASSYGQGDGYTF. DNA of the CDR3: TGTGCCAGCAGTTACGGTCAGGGTGATGGCTACACCTTC.

The rearrangement joins TRBV7-9 to TRBJ2-7; a weak D match, TRBD1 (6 bases). The CDR3 is 15 residues long. V shed 1 base and J shed 4 bases, with 14 bases lying between them. Germline values: CDR1 SEHNR, CDR2 FQNEAQ (reference sequence). The CDR3 DNA sequence: TGTGCCAGCAGCTTAGATGGGACCAGGGGATACGAGCAGTACTTC. It translates to CASSLDGTRGYEQYF.

The chain uses TRBV10-2 and TRBJ1-1; 9 bases line up with TRBD1. The CDR3 consists of 15 residues. The V segment lost 7 bases and the J segment 3 bases; nucleotides outside the gene matches: 9. Germline lookup yields CDR1 WSHSY and CDR2 SAAADI. The CDR3 coding sequence is TGCGCCAGCAACCCGGGACAGGGCTTGTACACTGAAGCTTTCTTT. Its protein is CASNPGQGLYTEAFF.

The V call is TRBV28, the J call TRBJ2-7, with a weak D call TRBD1 (6 bases). CDR1 is MDHEN, CDR2 SYDVKM, per germline. Between the trimmed V and J ends, which lost 8 bases and 2 bases, there was a span of 13 bases. The CDR3 consists of 13 residues. This CDR3 is CASRGQRPYEQYF. CDR3 sequence (DNA): TGTGCCAGCCGAGGACAGCGACCCTACGAGCAGTACTTC.

The chain has TRBV10-3 and TRBJ1-1; 8 positions match TRBD1. This CDR3 has 13 amino acids. Trimming at V came to 10 bases and at J to 4 bases, leaving 8 bases not matched to a gene. CDR1 is ENHRY and CDR2 is SYGVKD in the germline V gene. CDR3 residues: CATQDREITEAFF. CDR3 nucleotides: TGTGCCACTCAGGACAGGGAGATCACTGAAGCTTTCTTT.

This clone occurred a few times. The rearrangement uses TRBV2 and TRBJ1-2; TRBD1 might be the D (5 bases). The germline V and J ends were trimmed by 6 bases and 3 bases, with 11 bases remaining between them. CDR1 is SNHLY, CDR2 FYNNEI, per germline. The CDR3 has 13 amino acids. CDR3 bases: TGTGCCAGCAGGGAGACAGAAGACTATGGCTACACCTTC. Encoded protein: CASRETEDYGYTF.

This chain connects TRBV11-2 to TRBJ2-7; D is perhaps TRBD2 (5 bases). V was shortened by 0 bases and J by 3 bases, with 6 bases between the two germline ends. This CDR3 is built from 13 residues. CDR1 and CDR2 from the germline V gene are SGHAT and FQNNGV. The CDR3 coding sequence is TGTGCCAGCAGCTTAGATGGGAGCTACGAGCAGTACTTC. The encoded protein is CASSLDGSYEQYF.

This clone was observed a few times. The chain couples TRBV2 to TRBJ1-5; D perhaps matches TRBD1 (5 bases). This CDR3 is 15 amino acids long. With 3 bases removed from V and 9 bases from J, the gap between germline ends came to 18 bases. CDR1 is SNHLY, CDR2 FYNNEI, per germline. DNA of the CDR3: TGTGCCAGCAGTGATGGTGACAGTAGGTTGTGGCCCCAGCATTTT. It specifies CASSDGDSRLWPQHF.

The chain employs TRBV19 and TRBJ2-1; 8 bases are a match to TRBD2. Germline values: CDR1 LNHDA, CDR2 SQIVND (reference sequence). The ends lost 3 bases at V and 8 bases at J; junction bases unmatched: 12. This CDR3 has 16 amino acids. CDR3 loop: CASSITRGANTHEQFF. CDR3 coding DNA: TGTGCCAGTAGTATTACGCGGGGGGCCAATACCCATGAGCAGTTCTTC. Filled out from reference TRBV19 and TRBJ2-1, the complete variable domain reads DGGITQSPKYLFRKEGQNVTLSCEQNLNHDAMYWYRQDPGQGLRLIYYSQIVNDFQKGDIAEGYSVSREKKESFPLTVTSAQKNPTAFYLCASSITRGANTHEQFFGPGTRLTVL.

The sample holds a few counts of this clone. CDR3 nucleotides: TGTGCCAGCTCATCATACTCTGACAGGGAAGCTTTCTTT. As protein: CASSSYSDREAFF. The chain recombines TRBV18 with TRBJ1-1; D perhaps matches TRBD1 (6 bases). Trimming stripped 5 bases from V and 8 bases from J, with 15 bases between. CDR1 and CDR2 from the germline V gene are KGHSH and LQKENI. There are 13 residues in the CDR3.

The chain has TRBV27 and TRBJ2-2, with a tentative D call TRBD1 (5 bases). The CDR3 extends over 16 amino acids. The germline CDR1 and CDR2 sequences are MNHEY and SMNVEV (reference sequence). The V end was cut by 4 bases, the J end by 1 base, with 13 bases between. As DNA, the CDR3 is TGTGCCAGCAGTTCCCGACAGCTTATGAACACCGGGGAGCTGTTTTTT. This codes for CASSSRQLMNTGELFF.

The chain couples TRBV29-1 to TRBJ1-2; 7 nucleotides line up with TRBD1. The CDR3 loop spans 13 amino acids. Unmatched junction bases numbered 13, after V lost 7 bases and J lost 8 bases. Germline values: CDR1 SQVTM, CDR2 ANQGSEA. CDR3 coding DNA: TGCAGCGCATTGGACAGGCAGGGTTGGGGCTACACCTTC. Protein product: CSALDRQGWGYTF.